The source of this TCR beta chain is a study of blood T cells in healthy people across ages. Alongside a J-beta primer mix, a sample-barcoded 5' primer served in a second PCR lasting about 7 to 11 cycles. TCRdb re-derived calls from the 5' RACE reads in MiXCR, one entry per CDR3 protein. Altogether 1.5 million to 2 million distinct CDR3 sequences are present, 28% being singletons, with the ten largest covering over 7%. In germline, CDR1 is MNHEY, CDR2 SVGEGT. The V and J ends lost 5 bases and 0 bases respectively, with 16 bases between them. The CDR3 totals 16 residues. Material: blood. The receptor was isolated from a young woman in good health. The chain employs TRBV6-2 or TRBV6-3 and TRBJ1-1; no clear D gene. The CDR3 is CASSPARGNMNTEAFF. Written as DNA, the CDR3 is TGTGCCAGCAGTCCAGCCCGCGGGAATATGAACACTGAAGCTTTCTTT.